This entry concerns a single T cell receptor beta chain. With 7 bases removed from V and 3 bases from J, the gap between germline ends came to 9 bases. Germline V lookup: CDR1 LNHDA, CDR2 SQIVND (reference sequence). This CDR3 region has 13 residues. The data were taken from a study of T cell changes during pregnancy in multiple sclerosis. Using immunoSEQ multiplex PCR, the repertoire was profiled, and TCRdb retains in-frame clones only, with some absent. The sample lists just under 80,000 clones; about 93% were seen once. The sequences come from peripheral blood, collected in the second trimester of pregnancy. The clonotype was recovered from a female donor in good health, enrolled as a control in a pregnancy study. This chain uses TRBV19 with TRBJ2-2; D gene uncertain. The CDR3 DNA follows: TGTGCCAGTATGCCAGAACACACCGGGGAGCTGTTTTTT. Encoded protein: CASMPEHTGELFF.